Listed here are 21 T cell receptor beta chains from one sample, sequenced in a study of graft-versus-host responses after intestinal transplantation. Using immunoSEQ multiplex PCR, the repertoire was profiled, and TCRdb retains in-frame clones only, with some absent. The sample includes 29,000 or so clones, 85% to 95% of them seen just once. Sequencing was performed on PBMCs, taken roughly 68 days after intestinal transplant. The origin of the receptors is a human patient who received an intestinal transplant, so some T cells may come from the graft donor.

The count of this clone is one. This chain joins TRBV7-9 and TRBJ1-6; no firm D call. Germline loops: CDR1 SEHNR, CDR2 FQNEAQ (reference sequence). Trimming cost V 4 bases and J 4 bases, with 11 bases left between them. This CDR3 is built from 15 residues. The CDR3 coding sequence is TGTGCCAGCAGCTCGGGTGACCCATATAATTCACCCCTCCACTTT. Translation gives CASSSGDPYNSPLHF.

V is TRBV7-2 and J is TRBJ2-3; D call uncertain. This CDR3 has 12 residues. Germline-derived CDR1 and CDR2 are SGHTA and FQGNSA. With 4 bases removed from V and 0 bases from J, the gap between germline ends came to 2 bases. For the CDR3, the DNA is TGTGCCAGCAGCTATAGCACAGATACGCAGTATTTT. Its protein is CASSYSTDTQYF.

The chain is built from TRBV6-5 and TRBJ2-3, with D tentatively TRBD1 (5 bases). The CDR3 runs to 15 residues. Germline V gives CDR1 MNHEY, CDR2 SVGAGI. Trimming removed 6 bases at V and 3 bases at J, with 16 bases between. CDR3: CASSSTLTDTDTQYF. CDR3 DNA: TGTGCCAGCAGCAGCACGCTGACAGATACAGATACGCAGTATTTT.

The V gene is TRBV7-8, the J gene TRBJ1-2, with D uncertain. This CDR3 is 13 amino acids long. Germline loops: CDR1 SGHVS, CDR2 FQNEAQ. V lost 1 base and J lost 2, with 5 bases in between. CDR3 residues: CASSLGVNYGYTF. The DNA of the CDR3 is TGTGCCAGCAGCTTAGGGGTAAACTATGGCTACACCTTC.

The V call is TRBV7-9, the J call TRBJ2-7, with D unclear. The CDR3 length is 14 residues. Germline CDR1 is SEHNR and CDR2 is FQNEAQ (reference sequence). The germline V and J ends were trimmed by 8 bases and 0 bases, with 14 bases remaining between them. Written as DNA, the CDR3 is TGTGCCAGCCTCCCCTTGGGCGGCTCCTACGAGCAGTACTTC. This sequence encodes CASLPLGGSYEQYF.

This chain joins TRBV27 and TRBJ2-1; 9 bases match TRBD2. This CDR3 spans 14 amino acids. V gave up 6 bases and J gave up 6 bases; unmatched junction bases: 6. Germline values: CDR1 MNHEY, CDR2 SMNVEV (reference sequence). The CDR3 DNA sequence: TGTGCCAGCAGAGGGCTAGCGGGATTCAATGAGCAGTTCTTC. It specifies CASRGLAGFNEQFF.

The chain joins TRBV5-1 to TRBJ1-2; 10 bases are a match to TRBD1. The CDR3 is made up of 15 amino acids. The ends lost 2 bases at V and 1 base at J; junction bases unmatched: 2. Germline CDR1 reads SGHRS; CDR2 reads YFSETQ. CDR3 in DNA: TGCGCCAGCAGCTTAGGGACAGGGGTTAACTATGGCTACACCTTC. It codes for CASSLGTGVNYGYTF.

CDR3 DNA sequence: TGTGCCAGCAGCCACGGGCTCTCCTACGAGCAGTACTTC. Translated, it gives CASSHGLSYEQYF. The J gene is TRBJ2-7, the V gene TRBV7-6; no clear D gene. Germline V gene lookup returns CDR1 SGHVS and CDR2 FNYEAQ. CDR3 length: 13 residues. Trimming cost V 5 bases and J 0 bases, with 8 bases left between them.

The J gene is TRBJ2-1, the V gene TRBV5-6, with D maybe TRBD2 (5 bases). V lost 4 bases, J lost 6 bases, and 11 bases lay in between. The germline V gene encodes CDR1 SGHDT and CDR2 YYEEEE. The CDR3 covers 13 residues. In nucleotides, the CDR3 is TGTGCCAGCAGCCGCGGGTACGCCAATGAGCAGTTCTTC. Its protein is CASSRGYANEQFF.

This chain connects TRBV2 to TRBJ2-7; D unclear. Per the germline V gene, CDR1 is SNHLY and CDR2 is FYNNEI. The V and J ends lost 4 bases and 7 bases respectively, with 11 bases between them. The CDR3 has 12 residues. The DNA of the CDR3 is TGTGCCAGCAGTGTGTACTTCTCAGAGCAGTACTTC. Amino acids: CASSVYFSEQYF.

The gene calls are TRBV30 and TRBJ2-1; 8 nucleotides match TRBD2. Germline CDR1 and CDR2: GTSNPN and SVGIG (reference sequence). CDR3 length equals 12 residues. The J segment lost 9 bases and the V segment lost 3 bases, leaving 4 bases of the junction unmatched. The CDR3 sequence is CAWSFGGGEQFF. The CDR3 bases are TGTGCCTGGAGCTTCGGGGGGGGTGAGCAGTTCTTC.

J is TRBJ2-7 and V is TRBV4-1; D may be TRBD1 (7 bases). Trimming shortened V by 4 bases and J by 6 bases, and 19 bases separated the two germline ends. This CDR3 region has 15 residues. Germline loops: CDR1 MGHRA, CDR2 YSYEKL. The CDR3 protein is CASSRGLAGGREQYF. CDR3 DNA sequence: TGCGCCAGCAGCCGAGGTCTGGCAGGGGGGCGCGAGCAGTACTTC.

This chain joins TRBV7-9 and TRBJ2-1; unclear D gene. The CDR3 has 14 amino acids. The ends were cut back, 5 bases at V and 8 bases at J, with 16 bases in the middle. Per germline, CDR1 SEHNR and CDR2 FQNEAQ (reference sequence). Here the CDR3 reads CASSEGRGGDEQFF. CDR3 DNA: TGTGCCAGCAGCGAAGGTCGCGGCGGTGATGAGCAGTTCTTC.

The V and J genes are TRBV28 and TRBJ2-5; 7 bases align to TRBD1. Trimming took 5 bases from V and 0 from J; bases not matched to a gene: 12. The germline V gene has CDR1 MDHEN and CDR2 SYDVKM. The CDR3 length is 17 residues. CDR3 amino acids: CASSPTTDRTYQETQYF. The CDR3 region has the DNA TGTGCCAGCAGTCCCACCACGGACAGGACGTACCAAGAGACCCAGTACTTC. Supplemented by reference TRBV28 and TRBJ2-5, the full variable domain reads DVKVTQSSRYLVKRTGEKVFLECVQDMDHENMFWYRQDPGLGLRLIYFSYDVKMKEKGDIPEGYSVSREKKERFSLILESASTNQTSMYLCASSPTTDRTYQETQYFGPGTRLLVL.

V usage is TRBV7-2 and J usage is TRBJ2-7; perhaps TRBD1 as D (5 bases). Germline CDR1 is SGHTA and CDR2 is FQGNSA. Trimming shortened V by 5 bases and J by 2 bases, and 19 bases separated the two germline ends. This CDR3 region has 16 residues. The CDR3 bases are TGTGCCAGCAGCCCGCGCCAGGGCCCAACACCCTACGAGCAGTACTTC. It encodes CASSPRQGPTPYEQYF. Filled out from reference TRBV7-2 and TRBJ2-7, the complete variable domain reads GAGVSQSPSNKVTEKGKDVELRCDPISGHTALYWYRQSLGQGLEFLIYFQGNSAPDKSGLPSDRFSAERTGGSVSTLTIQRTQQEDSAVYLCASSPRQGPTPYEQYFGPGTRLTVT.

The V gene is TRBV5-5, the J gene TRBJ2-1; 7 positions agree with TRBD1. Germline V CDR1 and CDR2: SGHKS, YYEKEE (reference sequence). The J segment lost 5 bases and the V segment lost 2 bases, leaving 4 bases of the junction unmatched. CDR3 size: 14 residues. Here the CDR3 reads CASSFAGGDNEQFF. The CDR3 nucleotides read TGTGCCAGCAGCTTCGCAGGGGGAGACAATGAGCAGTTCTTC.

Here the CDR3 reads CASGTGNEQFF. In nucleotides, the CDR3 is TGTGCCAGCGGAACGGGTAATGAGCAGTTCTTC. The chain is built from TRBV6-5 and TRBJ2-1; no reliable D call. The CDR3 runs to 11 residues. The ends were cut back, 8 bases at V and 7 bases at J, with 9 bases in the middle. CDR1 is MNHEY, CDR2 SVGAGI, per germline.

V usage is TRBV5-6 and J usage is TRBJ2-7, with D hard to call. With 1 base removed from V and 1 base from J, the gap between germline ends came to 9 bases. The germline V gene encodes CDR1 SGHDT and CDR2 YYEEEE. This CDR3 has 14 residues. The CDR3 sequence is CASSLFHGSYEQYF. For the CDR3, the DNA is TGTGCCAGCAGCTTGTTCCATGGTTCCTACGAGCAGTACTTC.

V gene TRBV10-1 combines with J gene TRBJ2-3; perhaps TRBD1 as D (6 bases). Germline V CDR1 and CDR2: WNHNN, SYGVQD (reference sequence). V lost 3 bases and J 2 bases, leaving 15 bases between the germline ends. This CDR3 has 16 amino acids. The CDR3 DNA reads as TGCGCCAGCAGTGATTCAGGGGTAGGGGACACAGATACGCAGTATTTT. Protein product: CASSDSGVGDTDTQYF.

The rearrangement joins TRBV20-1 to TRBJ1-1, with no clear D. The CDR3 has 11 residues. The germline CDR1 and CDR2 sequences are DFQATT and SNEGSKA (reference sequence). The V gene lost 2 bases and the J gene lost 1 base, with 2 bases spanning the gap. The CDR3 DNA sequence: TGCAGTGCTAGACAGAACACTGAAGCTTTCTTT. The encoded protein is CSARQNTEAFF.

This sequence joins TRBV10-3 and TRBJ2-1, with 10 bases aligning to TRBD2. After removal of 4 bases from V and 4 bases from J, the junction contained 7 bases not matched to a gene. CDR3 length equals 16 residues. Germline V lookup: CDR1 ENHRY, CDR2 SYGVKD. CDR3 loop: CAISVSGGIMYNEQFF. Here the CDR3 DNA reads TGTGCCATCAGTGTTAGCGGGGGGATTATGTACAATGAGCAGTTCTTC.